Below are 8 T cell receptor beta chains sequenced from a single sample in a study of tumor-infiltrating lymphocytes in primary liver carcinoma. Extraction of RNA together with DNA used 20-30 mg of unsorted bulk tissue. Priming with a constant-region primer yielded TCR beta cDNA from approximately 500 ng total RNA. Libraries covering TCR beta were generated through three nested multiplex PCR rounds (using a slightly modified ARM-PCR). Forward primers for TRBV1-TRBV30 and a C-beta reverse primer served the first two PCR rounds, at approximately 10 cycles each. TCRdb processed the multiplex PCR reads anew with MiXCR; each CDR3 protein has one entry. Of tens of thousands of distinct CDR3 sequences listed, 70% to 75% were seen once; the top ten hold over 25%. The sequenced sample was liver tumor tissue from sampling region 3. Noted subset: tumor region T3, left-lateral pole. The receptors originated from a man in his forties with primary liver carcinoma and hepatitis B virus infection.

With regard to this clonotype: A read error may account for a junction end that differs from germline. The chain has TRBV4-2 and TRBJ2-1; TRBD2 matches at 7 bases. CDR1 LGHNA and CDR2 YNFKEQ come from the germline V gene. This CDR3 comprises 16 residues. Here the CDR3 reads CASSVTGTNGNNEQFF. The CDR3 bases are TGTGCCAGCAGCGTAACCGGGACTAACGGGAACAATGAGCAATTCTTC.

This clonotype came up many times. V gene TRBV5-8 combines with J gene TRBJ1-5; 8 nucleotides line up with TRBD1. The CDR3 has 13 amino acids. The germline V gene has CDR1 SGHTS and CDR2 YDEGEE. Losses at the gene ends were 3 bases for V and 6 bases for J; bases not matched to a gene: 2. DNA of the CDR3: TGTGCCAGCAGCTCTGACAGGGGTCAGCCCCAGCATTTT. Amino acid sequence: CASSSDRGQPQHF.

In the case of this clonotype: Since no conserved phenylalanine or tryptophan closes the CDR3, a read error is the likely cause. The chain recombines TRBV29-1 with TRBJ2-5, with a weak D call TRBD2 (7 bases). V was trimmed by 6 bases and J by 8 bases, leaving 28 bases between them. Germline CDR1 reads SQVTM; CDR2 reads ANQGSEA. The CDR3 runs 16 residues. The CDR3 loop is CSVSWGGAAKVDTQYY. CDR3 in DNA: TGCAGCGTCTCTTGGGGGGGGGCCGCAAAGGTGGATACCCAGTACTAC.

As to this clonotype: Being one base from a much bigger clone, this may be a read error. J is TRBJ2-7 and V is TRBV6-6, with TRBD1 matching 9 bases. Germline loops: CDR1 MNHNY, CDR2 SVGAGI (reference sequence). The CDR3 spans 15 residues. V lost 10 bases and J lost 1; bases outside the gene matches: 11. The CDR3 bases are TGTGCCAACAGGAATCACGGGACAGGGTCCTACGAGCAGTACTTC. Translated, it gives CANRNHGTGSYEQYF.

On this clonotype itself: A read error is possible here, since a much larger clone lies one base away. This chain connects TRBV9 to TRBJ2-7; the D call may be TRBD1 or TRBD2 (5 bases each). CDR3 length: 12 amino acids. Per the germline V gene, CDR1 is SGDLS and CDR2 is YYNGEE. The CDR3 protein is CASGVGDRKQYF. The CDR3 coding sequence is TGTGCCAGCGGCGTAGGGGACCGCAAGCAGTACTTC.

About this clonotype itself: The junction does not match germline at one end; this may be a read error. The genes are TRBV11-1 and TRBJ2-1, with TRBD2 matching over 9 bases. The CDR3 runs to 17 residues. Germline V gives CDR1 SGHAT, CDR2 FQDESV (reference sequence). The CDR3 nucleotides are TGTGCTAGCAGGCTGGGAGTAGCGGGAGAAGTTGACAATGAGCAGTTCTTC. Protein product: CASRLGVAGEVDNEQFF.

A note on this clonotype: Since the CDR3 does not end with the conserved phenylalanine or tryptophan, this likely comes from a read error. The V gene is TRBV11-2, the J gene TRBJ2-1; D remains ambiguous. Per the germline V gene, CDR1 is SGHAT and CDR2 is FQNNGV. V gave up 5 bases and J gave up 0 bases, with 11 bases separating them. The length of the CDR3 is 15 residues. CDR3 nucleotides: TGTGCCAGCAGCCTTACTGAGAGCTCCTACAATGAGCAGTTCCTC. Translation: CASSLTESSYNEQFL.

By sample fraction, this clonotype is medium-sized. The rearrangement uses TRBV30 and TRBJ2-1; 7 bases align to TRBD2. The CDR3 is made up of 14 amino acids. Germline values: CDR1 GTSNPN, CDR2 SVGIG (reference sequence). V was clipped by 4 bases and J by 2 bases; unmatched bases: 5. The CDR3 sequence: CAWTREFPYNEQFF. The CDR3 DNA is TGTGCCTGGACGCGGGAGTTCCCCTACAATGAGCAGTTCTTC.